The 11 T cell receptor beta chains below come from one sample, sequenced in a study of cytotoxic CD8 clonotypes in ibrutinib-treated CLL. Generated by immunoSEQ multiplex PCR, the TCRdb table keeps only in-frame clones and is missing some. In the table there are 49,000 or so clones, about half of which are singletons. The material sequenced was PBMCs, taken after 12 months of ibrutinib treatment. These receptors were obtained from a human donor with chronic lymphocytic leukemia.

This clone has ten or more counts. The chain couples TRBV2 to TRBJ2-7; D is uncertain. The CDR3 is made up of 11 amino acids. Trimming removed 6 bases from V and 4 bases from J, with 7 bases in between. Germline values: CDR1 SNHLY, CDR2 FYNNEI. The CDR3 DNA follows: TGTGCCAGCAGCCGAATATACGAGCAGTACTTC. It is translated as CASSRIYEQYF.

The chain employs TRBV28 and TRBJ1-1, with D possibly being TRBD1 (6 bases). The V end lost 6 bases, the J end lost 0 bases, and 14 bases lay between the germline ends. This CDR3 region has 15 residues. Germline lookup yields CDR1 MDHEN and CDR2 SYDVKM. The CDR3 loop reads CASSSGTLLNTEAFF. CDR3 bases: TGTGCCAGCAGCTCAGGGACACTCTTGAACACTGAAGCTTTCTTT. Full variable domain (rest looked up from reference TRBV28 and TRBJ1-1): DVKVTQSSRYLVKRTGEKVFLECVQDMDHENMFWYRQDPGLGLRLIYFSYDVKMKEKGDIPEGYSVSREKKERFSLILESASTNQTSMYLCASSSGTLLNTEAFFGQGTRLTVV.

The V gene is TRBV2, the J gene TRBJ2-3; 10 bases agree with TRBD1. J lost 1 base, V lost 4 bases, and 2 bases had no gene match. This CDR3 spans 15 amino acids. The germline CDR1 and CDR2 sequences are SNHLY and FYNNEI. The CDR3 nucleotides are TGTGCCAGCAGTGGGGGGACAGGGGGCACAGATACGCAGTATTTT. Translation: CASSGGTGGTDTQYF.

The chain recombines TRBV29-1 with TRBJ2-1; D is undetermined. Germline CDR1 reads SQVTM; CDR2 reads ANQGSEA. The CDR3 has 14 residues. V was clipped by 3 bases and J by 4 bases, with 13 bases between them. In DNA form, the CDR3 reads TGCAGCGTTGATAGGCCTCTGGGTTACAATGAGCAGTTCTTC. Translation: CSVDRPLGYNEQFF.

This clone was found a few times. The chain recombines TRBV18 with TRBJ1-6, with 11 bases that match TRBD1. The germline V gene has CDR1 KGHSH and CDR2 LQKENI. After removal of 3 bases from V and 5 bases from J, the junction contained 9 bases not matched to a gene. The CDR3 spans 18 residues. The CDR3 bases are TGTGCCAGCTCACCGAGTAGGACAGGGGGCGCGGATAATTCACCCCTCCACTTT. This sequence encodes CASSPSRTGGADNSPLHF.

The V and J genes are TRBV28 and TRBJ2-2; TRBD1 matches at 9 bases. The CDR3 is made up of 17 amino acids. V was clipped by 5 bases and J by 4 bases; unmatched bases: 11. Per germline, CDR1 MDHEN and CDR2 SYDVKM. The CDR3 loop is CASSPYWTGASTGELFF. The CDR3, as DNA: TGTGCCAGCAGTCCGTACTGGACAGGGGCCTCCACCGGGGAGCTGTTTTTT.

The V and J genes are TRBV7-2 and TRBJ1-2, with 12 bases lining up with TRBD1. The trim removed 2 bases at V and 6 bases at J, leaving 7 bases unmatched. Germline CDR1 and CDR2: SGHTA and FQGNSA. CDR3 length: 16 residues. The DNA for the CDR3 is TGTGCCAGCAGCTTAAAAGGGACAGGGGGCGAGAATGGCTACACCTTC. The encoded protein is CASSLKGTGGENGYTF.

This clone has only a few counts. This chain connects TRBV6-1 to TRBJ2-5, with TRBD2 as a possible D gene (5 bases). Germline loops: CDR1 MNHNS, CDR2 SASEGT. V lost 3 bases to trimming and J lost 10 bases, with 15 bases between them. The CDR3 runs 13 residues. As DNA, the CDR3 is TGTGCCAGCAGTGACAGGACGGACGGGAACCAGTACTTC. Protein product: CASSDRTDGNQYF.

This clone was detected only a few times. The gene calls are TRBV2 and TRBJ2-7; weak D call: TRBD2 (6 bases). CDR1 is SNHLY and CDR2 is FYNNEI in the germline V gene. The CDR3 covers 17 residues. V gave up 1 base and J gave up 7 bases, with 23 bases separating them. The CDR3 sequence: CASSEGRRGGKHGEQYF. The CDR3 nucleotides are TGTGCCAGCAGTGAAGGGCGGAGAGGCGGGAAGCACGGGGAGCAGTACTTC. The complete variable domain, with remaining parts taken from reference TRBV2 and TRBJ2-7, reads EPEVTQTPSHQVTQMGQEVILRCVPISNHLYFYWYRQILGQKVEFLVSFYNNEISEKSEIFDDQFSVERPDGSNFTLKIRSTKLEDSAMYFCASSEGRRGGKHGEQYFGPGTRLTVT.

On this clone: The germline gene is not matched at one end of the junction; a read error may be the cause. The chain employs TRBV7-7 and TRBJ2-3; D remains unclear. This CDR3 has 13 residues. CDR1 and CDR2 (germline): SSHAT, FNYEAQ (reference sequence). The CDR3 region has the DNA TGTGCTAGCAGCTCTGTCAACACAGATACGCAGTATTTT. This codes for CASSSVNTDTQYF.

The chain joins TRBV4-1 to TRBJ1-2; 9 nucleotides agree with TRBD1. The CDR3 is 16 amino acids. In germline, CDR1 is MGHRA, CDR2 YSYEKL. J gave up 1 base and V 1 base, and 4 bases lay outside the gene matches. The CDR3 loop is CASSQGGTGHNYGYTF. The CDR3 DNA is TGCGCCAGCAGCCAAGGGGGGACAGGGCATAACTATGGCTACACCTTC.